A single sample is the source of the 8 T cell receptor beta chains below, sequenced in a study of blood T cell repertoires in COVID-19. Using immunoSEQ multiplex PCR, the repertoire was profiled, and TCRdb retains in-frame clones only, with some absent. The profile shows 350,000 or so clones, 70% to 90% of them singletons. The sequencing sample was made of peripheral blood. The receptors come from a young woman with COVID-19, enrolled during active disease.

This clone was observed a handful of times. V usage is TRBV4-1 and J usage is TRBJ1-4; TRBD1 is a possible D gene (5 bases). This CDR3 comprises 15 residues. The germline gives CDR1 MGHRA, CDR2 YSYEKL. V was trimmed by 0 bases and J by 1 base, leaving 6 bases between them. The CDR3 DNA sequence: TGCGCCAGCAGCCAAGACAGGGTAACTAATGAAAAACTGTTTTTT. It codes for CASSQDRVTNEKLFF.

This chain connects TRBV10-1 to TRBJ2-3, with TRBD2 identical over 10 bases. CDR1 is WNHNN and CDR2 is SYGVQD in the germline V gene (reference sequence). V gave up 0 bases and J gave up 5 bases; unmatched junction bases: 5. The CDR3 is made up of 16 amino acids. The CDR3 loop is CASSESSGRAVDTQYF. The DNA for the CDR3 is TGCGCCAGCAGTGAGTCGAGCGGGAGGGCCGTAGATACGCAGTATTTT.

This sequence joins TRBV19 and TRBJ1-2; no firm D call. This CDR3 spans 13 amino acids. The germline V gene encodes CDR1 LNHDA and CDR2 SQIVND (reference sequence). The V end was cut by 2 bases, the J end by 6 bases, with 10 bases between. DNA for the CDR3: TGTGCCAGTAGTATATACAGATATGATGGCTACACCTTC. Its translation is CASSIYRYDGYTF.

V is TRBV9 and J is TRBJ2-7, with D possibly matching TRBD1 (6 bases). The CDR3 has 14 residues. From germline, CDR1 is SGDLS and CDR2 YYNGEE. Trimming stripped 0 bases from V and 1 base from J, with 8 bases between. The chain's CDR3 is CASSVVGQSYEQYF. The CDR3 DNA reads as TGTGCCAGCAGCGTAGTGGGACAATCCTACGAGCAGTACTTC. The variable domain in full, with the rest retrieved from reference TRBV9 and TRBJ2-7, is DSGVTQTPKHLITATGQRVTLRCSPRSGDLSVYWYQQSLDQGLQFLIQYYNGEERAKGNILERFSAQQFPDLHSELNLSSLELGDSALYFCASSVVGQSYEQYFGPGTRLTVT.

CDR3 amino acids: CASSTLGLIGNEQYF. The CDR3 coding sequence is TGTGCCAGCAGTACCCTGGGACTCATTGGGAACGAGCAGTACTTC. V is TRBV7-2 and J is TRBJ2-7; D may be TRBD2 (6 bases). CDR1 and CDR2 (germline): SGHTA, FQGNSA. The CDR3 runs to 15 residues. V was trimmed by 6 bases and J by 5 bases, leaving 20 bases between them.

This clone was seen just once. The chain is built from TRBV2 and TRBJ2-1; 8 bases align to TRBD2. Germline V gene sequence: CDR1 SNHLY, CDR2 FYNNEI. The CDR3 totals 15 residues. V shed 5 bases, J shed 2 bases, and the junction held 5 bases outside the gene matches. This CDR3 is CASSLRREAYNEQFF. In DNA, the CDR3 is TGTGCCAGCAGTCTAAGGCGGGAGGCCTACAATGAGCAGTTCTTC.

The genes are TRBV11-3 and TRBJ2-7; 9 bases align to TRBD2. V trimming: 0 bases; J trimming: 6 bases; junction bases outside the gene matches: 15. There are 18 residues in the CDR3. Germline CDR1 is SGHNT and CDR2 is YENEEA. The chain's CDR3 is CASSLDTSSCGRAAEQYF. The CDR3 nucleotides are TGTGCCAGCAGCTTAGATACCTCTAGCTGCGGGAGGGCCGCCGAGCAGTACTTC.

This rearrangement joins TRBV2 to TRBJ2-7; TRBD1 matches at 7 bases. CDR1 and CDR2 from the germline V gene are SNHLY and FYNNEI. CDR3 length: 13 amino acids. Trimming removed 3 bases from V and 3 bases from J; junction bases left unmatched: 2. The DNA of the CDR3 is TGTGCCAGCAGTGAGAGGGGGCACTACGAGCAGTACTTC. This sequence encodes CASSERGHYEQYF.